These T cell receptor beta chains were read from a single sample in a study of T cell responses to AZD1222 COVID-19 vaccine. Assay: immunoSEQ multiplex PCR; the TCRdb copy retains only in-frame clones and omits some. The data show 82,000 or so clones, roughly nine tenths seen once. The source was peripheral blood, collected on day 0 of AZD1222 vaccination. The receptors here all came from an adult in good health. Both conserved end residues are part of each CDR3. The order of the fields is J gene, D gene, V gene, clone size, CDR3 length, CDR3 DNA, CDR3 protein. A D gene is named only where the DNA matches it firmly. Size tells how often a clone was seen (once, few, many) or the class of an expanded clone, and some rows leave it out.

>TRBJ2-3|.|TRBV19|.|16
TGTGCCAGTAGTACAGGGGGGCGGGGGCCCACAGATACGCAGTATTTT
CASSTGGRGPTDTQYF
>TRBJ2-2|TRBD1|TRBV27|.|15
TGTGCCAGCACTGACCCGACAGGGGGCACCGGGGAGCTGTTTTTT
CASTDPTGGTGELFF
>TRBJ2-7|TRBD1|TRBV2|.|15
TGTGCCAGCAGTGATCGGGACAGACCACCTTACGAGCAGTACTTC
CASSDRDRPPYEQYF
>TRBJ2-5|TRBD2|TRBV5-5|.|15
TGTGCCAGCAGCTTGATCGGGGGGTACTGGGAGACCCAGTACTTC
CASSLIGGYWETQYF
>TRBJ2-5|.|TRBV5-4|medium-sized|12
TGTGCCAGCAGCAATCCGCAAGAGACCCAGTACTTC
CASSNPQETQYF
>TRBJ1-5|TRBD1|TRBV29-1|.|13
TGCAGCGTTGTCGACAGGGGGGATCAGCCCCAGCATTTT
CSVVDRGDQPQHF
>TRBJ1-6|.|TRBV7-6|.|15
TGTGCCAGCAGTTTCGTGGCAGGGGTGGGATCACCCCTCCACTTT
CASSFVAGVGSPLHF
>TRBJ2-2|.|TRBV5-1|.|12
TGCGCCAGCAGCGCCGCCACCGGGGAGCTGTTTTTT
CASSAATGELFF
>TRBJ1-1|.|TRBV25-1|.|16
TGTGCCAGCAGTGAATTCGTCCCCCCAGGGGACACTGAAGCTTTCTTT
CASSEFVPPGDTEAFF
>TRBJ2-7|.|TRBV5-5|.|12
TGTGCCAGCAGCTTGGATACATACGAGCAGTACTTC
CASSLDTYEQYF
>TRBJ2-3|.|TRBV11-2|.|16
TGTGCCAGCACCGACCTTGTAAGGGTGGGGACAGATACGCAGTATTTT
CASTDLVRVGTDTQYF
>TRBJ1-2|.|TRBV6-6|once|14
TGTGCCAGCAGTTACTCGGGTATGGGGGGGATTGATACCTTC
CASSYSGMGGIDTF
>TRBJ1-4|.|TRBV19|.|14
TGTGCCAGTAGTATACAGACGCAGAATGAAAAACTGTTTTTT
CASSIQTQNEKLFF
>TRBJ1-2|.|TRBV12-3/TRBV12-4|.|12
TGTGCCAGCAGTTCGACTAACTATGGCTACACCTTC
CASSSTNYGYTF
>TRBJ2-7|.|TRBV11-3|.|12
TGTGCCAGCAGCTTATGGGGCCACGAGCAGTACTTC
CASSLWGHEQYF
>TRBJ1-1|.|TRBV6-1|.|14
TGTGCCAGCAGTCGCTATCCCGGCCCCACTGAAGCTTTCTTT
CASSRYPGPTEAFF
>TRBJ1-2|.|TRBV2|.|13
TGTGCCAGCAGCGCTGCGGGCCTGTATGGCTACACCTTC
CASSAAGLYGYTF
>TRBJ1-4|TRBD1|TRBV5-1|.|14
TGCGCCAGCAGCCGGGACAGTGCTTATGAAAAACTGTTTTTT
CASSRDSAYEKLFF
>TRBJ2-5|TRBD2|TRBV28|.|16
TGTGCCAGCACAGGCGGGGGGGCATCATTCGGAGAGACCCAGTACTTC
CASTGGGASFGETQYF
>TRBJ1-3|.|TRBV5-6|.|13
TGTGCCAGCAGCTTCTTTGAAGGAAACACCATATATTTT
CASSFFEGNTIYF
>TRBJ1-2|.|TRBV9|.|12
TGTGCCAGCAGCGCCCTTAACTATGGCTACACCTTC
CASSALNYGYTF
>TRBJ1-1|.|TRBV18|.|13
TGTGCCAGCTCAGAGATGACAGGAATCCAAGCTTTCTTT
CASSEMTGIQAFF
>TRBJ2-5|.|TRBV7-2|.|15
TGTGCCAGCAGCTCCCCACTAGGACTCCAAGAGACCCAGTACTTC
CASSSPLGLQETQYF
>TRBJ1-6|TRBD1|TRBV19|.|17
TGTGCCAGTAGTATCGCAGCGGGACAGGACTATAATTCACCCCTCCACTTT
CASSIAAGQDYNSPLHF
>TRBJ2-7|TRBD2|TRBV6-6|.|16
TGTGCCAGCAGTTCCCCTAGCGGGGGAGGCTCCTACGAGCAGTACTTC
CASSSPSGGGSYEQYF
>TRBJ1-2|.|TRBV5-4|.|15
TGTGCCTCCAGAACGGTGGGTCAGTCTTCTATGGGCTACACCTTC
CASRTVGQSSMGYTF
>TRBJ1-3|.|TRBV3-1/TRBV3-2|.|17
TGTGCCAGCAGCCAAGATGGCAGGGGAATAGGTGGAAACACCATATATTTT
CASSQDGRGIGGNTIYF
>TRBJ1-6|.|TRBV3-1/TRBV3-2|.|14
TGTGCCAGCAGCCCCGGCAGGGGTAATTCACCCCTCCACTTT
CASSPGRGNSPLHF
>TRBJ1-5|.|TRBV28|.|17
TGTGCCAGCAGTTCCCCCCAGGGAGCGGGCGGGGTTCAGCCCCAGCATTTT
CASSSPQGAGGVQPQHF
>TRBJ2-5|.|TRBV2|.|12
TGTGCCAGCAGTGAAGGCAGAAAGACCCAGTACTTC
CASSEGRKTQYF
>TRBJ1-2|.|TRBV5-6|few|13
TGTGCCAGCAGAGTGGGGGGGGACTATGGCTACACCTTC
CASRVGGDYGYTF
>TRBJ2-7|.|TRBV6-4|.|10
TGTGCCACCCCCCCCCACGAGCAGTACTTC
CATPPHEQYF
>TRBJ1-1|TRBD1|TRBV6-5|.|14
TGTGCCAGCAATCACGCCCAAGGGACAGGTGAAGCTTTCTTT
CASNHAQGTGEAFF
>TRBJ1-6|.|TRBV10-3|.|16
TGTGCCATCAGTGAGTTGGGTAGGCAGGGCGGTTCACCCCTCCACTTT
CAISELGRQGGSPLHF
>TRBJ1-1|.|TRBV19|.|14
TGTGCCAGTAGTATCCCCCAAACGAACACTGAAGCTTTCTTT
CASSIPQTNTEAFF
>TRBJ1-6|.|TRBV19|.|13
TGTGCCAGTAGTATTCAGGCGAAGATGGCCCTCCACTTT
CASSIQAKMALHF
>TRBJ2-3|.|TRBV5-1|once|15
TGCGCCAGCAGCTTGTCCCGGGTTGCCACAGATACGCAGTATTTT
CASSLSRVATDTQYF
>TRBJ1-4|TRBD1|TRBV5-6|.|15
TGTGCCAGCAGCTACGCCCCAGGGGGGACTGAAAAACTGTTTTTT
CASSYAPGGTEKLFF
>TRBJ2-1|TRBD1|TRBV3-1/TRBV3-2|.|15
TGTGCCAGCAGCCAAGGGGACAGGGTGACGAATGAGCAGTTCTTC
CASSQGDRVTNEQFF
>TRBJ1-4|TRBD1|TRBV29-1|.|15
TGCAGCGTCCACGGTGACAGGGAAGGGAATGAAAAACTGTTTTTT
CSVHGDREGNEKLFF
>TRBJ2-7|TRBD2|TRBV7-2|.|14
TGTGCCAGCAGACTAGCGGGGAACTCCTACGAGCAGTACTTC
CASRLAGNSYEQYF
>TRBJ1-1|.|TRBV6-5|.|14
TGTGCCAGCAGGCTAGGGGGATTAAACACTGAAGCTTTCTTT
CASRLGGLNTEAFF
>TRBJ1-5|TRBD1|TRBV6-5|.|15
TGTGCCAGCAGTAAAACAGGGGCAGACAATCAGCCCCAGCATTTT
CASSKTGADNQPQHF
>TRBJ2-2|.|TRBV7-6|.|15
TGTGCCACCCGTTCCGGGACTCCAGTTACCGGGGAGCTGTTTTTT
CATRSGTPVTGELFF
>TRBJ1-2|TRBD1|TRBV19|few|14
TGTGCCAGTAGTATTTTGGCAGGGGGCTATGGCTACACCTTC
CASSILAGGYGYTF
>TRBJ2-3|.|TRBV3-1/TRBV3-2|.|14
TGTGCCAGCAGCCTCGGGACGGTCACAGATACGCAGTATTTT
CASSLGTVTDTQYF
>TRBJ1-2|.|TRBV7-2|.|17
TGTGCCAGCAGCTTAGAATGGTCGGGGGTCGGTGTCTATGGCTACACCTTC
CASSLEWSGVGVYGYTF
>TRBJ1-1|.|TRBV3-1/TRBV3-2|.|14
TGTGCCAGCAGCCAAGACATCAGGGGCACTGAAGCTTTCTTT
CASSQDIRGTEAFF
>TRBJ1-2|TRBD1|TRBV7-9|.|15
TGTGCCAGCAGCCCAGACAGGGGCGCGGGCTATGGCTACACCTTC
CASSPDRGAGYGYTF
>TRBJ2-5|TRBD1|TRBV2|.|16
TGTGCCAGCAGTGAACGCATGCCGGGACAGGGGGAGACCCAGTACTTC
CASSERMPGQGETQYF
>TRBJ1-6|.|TRBV23-1|.|20
TGCGCCAGCAGTCAATATTATGGGGCCGTCAACCAGGTGAACGGTTCACCCCTCCACTTT
CASSQYYGAVNQVNGSPLHF
>TRBJ2-7|.|TRBV10-3|few|16
TGTGCCATCAGTGATTACCGCCGGGGGGCTCTGAACGAGCAGTACTTC
CAISDYRRGALNEQYF
>TRBJ2-5|.|TRBV28|.|15
TGTGCCAGCAGTGCCCAGGGAAATGGTGAAGAGACCCAGTACTTC
CASSAQGNGEETQYF
>TRBJ2-7|TRBD1|TRBV10-3|.|13
TGTGCCATCGCTGGACAGGGGATCAACGAGCAGTACTTC
CAIAGQGINEQYF